This T cell receptor (beta chain) emerged from a study of shared clonotypes between healthy human individuals. Whole-study results and caveats: Investigators expected sequencing depth to affect clonotype sharing among donors.

J lost 3 bases, V lost 0 bases, and 8 bases had no gene match. The CDR3 covers 17 residues. Germline-derived CDR1 and CDR2 are LGHNA and YNFKEQ. As concerns this clone: The target antigen is unknown.

The repertoire was sequenced with immunoSEQ multiplex PCR; TCRdb's copy has only in-frame clones and lacks some. The repertoire includes around 720,000 clones, 73% of them detected once, and around 2% sits in the top ten. The chain is built from TRBV4-2 and TRBJ2-5; 9 nucleotides line up with TRBD1. The sample consisted of memory CD4+ T cells sorted from blood. Subset denoted: CD45RA-negative fraction. The TCR sequence derives from a woman in her twenties or thirties in good health. The CDR3 coding sequence is TGTGCCAGCAGCCAAGAATTCGTTGGGACAGGGAAAGAGACCCAGTACTTC. Protein sequence: CASSQEFVGTGKETQYF.